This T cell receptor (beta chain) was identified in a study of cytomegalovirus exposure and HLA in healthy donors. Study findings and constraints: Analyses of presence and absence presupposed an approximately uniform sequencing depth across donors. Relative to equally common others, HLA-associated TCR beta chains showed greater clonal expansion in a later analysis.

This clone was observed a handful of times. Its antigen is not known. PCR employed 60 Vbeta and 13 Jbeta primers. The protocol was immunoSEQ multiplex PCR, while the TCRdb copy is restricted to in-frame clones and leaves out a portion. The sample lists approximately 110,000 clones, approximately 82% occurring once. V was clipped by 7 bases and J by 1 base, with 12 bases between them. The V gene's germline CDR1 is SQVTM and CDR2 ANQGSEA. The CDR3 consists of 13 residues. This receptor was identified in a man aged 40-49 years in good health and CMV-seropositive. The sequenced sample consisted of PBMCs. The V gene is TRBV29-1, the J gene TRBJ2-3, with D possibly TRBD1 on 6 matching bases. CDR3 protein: CSGDEGGTDTQYF. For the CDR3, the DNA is TGCAGCGGTGATGAGGGGGGCACAGATACGCAGTATTTT.